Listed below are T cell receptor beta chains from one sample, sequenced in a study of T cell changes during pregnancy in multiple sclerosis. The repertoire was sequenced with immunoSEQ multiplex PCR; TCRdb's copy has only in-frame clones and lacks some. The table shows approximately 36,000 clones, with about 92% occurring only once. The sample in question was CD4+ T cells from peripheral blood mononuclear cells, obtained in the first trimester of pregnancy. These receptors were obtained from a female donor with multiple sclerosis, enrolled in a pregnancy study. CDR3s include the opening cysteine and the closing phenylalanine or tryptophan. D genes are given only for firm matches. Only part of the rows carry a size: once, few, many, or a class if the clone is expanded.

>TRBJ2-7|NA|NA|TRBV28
TGTGCCAGCAGTTTAGCAGCGCGCGAGCAGTACTTC
CASSLAAREQYF
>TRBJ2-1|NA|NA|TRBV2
TGTGCCAGCAGTGAAGTCCTGGACAGACTTTACAATGAGCAGTTCTTC
CASSEVLDRLYNEQFF
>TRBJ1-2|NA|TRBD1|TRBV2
TGTGCCAGCAGCAGGGACAGAAACTATGGCTACACCTTC
CASSRDRNYGYTF
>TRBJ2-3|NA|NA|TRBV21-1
TGTGCCAGCAGCAAACTGGGACAGGGGACAGATACGCAGTATTTT
CASSKLGQGTDTQYF
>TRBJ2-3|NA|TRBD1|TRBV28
TGTGCCAGCAGTTTTAGCAGGGGGCAGGGAGATACGCAGTATTTT
CASSFSRGQGDTQYF
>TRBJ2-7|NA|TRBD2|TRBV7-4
TGTGCCAGCGGACTAGCGGTACCCTACGAGCAGTACTTC
CASGLAVPYEQYF
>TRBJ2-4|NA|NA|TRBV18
TGTGCCAGCTCACCACTGGGAGAGGCCAAAAACATTCAGTACTTC
CASSPLGEAKNIQYF
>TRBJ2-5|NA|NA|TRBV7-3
TGTGCCAGCAGCTTTGGCGGGGCGGAGACCCAGTACTTC
CASSFGGAETQYF
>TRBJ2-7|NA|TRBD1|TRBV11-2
TGTGCCACCGCGGTGAAACAGGGGCTAATCGTCGGGTCCTACGAGCAGTACTTC
CATAVKQGLIVGSYEQYF
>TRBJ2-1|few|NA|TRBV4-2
TGTGCCAGCAGCAAGAGGGCAGATACGGGCTTTGATGAGCAGTTCTTC
CASSKRADTGFDEQFF
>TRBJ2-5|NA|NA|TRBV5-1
TGCGCCAGCAGGAGCGCATCGGAGACCCAGTACTTC
CASRSASETQYF
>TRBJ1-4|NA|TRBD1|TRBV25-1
TGTGCCAGCAGTGATTTAACCCGGGGACAGCTTAATGAAAAACTGTTTTTT
CASSDLTRGQLNEKLFF
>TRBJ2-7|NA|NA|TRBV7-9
TGTGCCAGCAGCTTAGTTTCGGGGTCTCCAACTATTTACGAGCAGTACTTC
CASSLVSGSPTIYEQYF
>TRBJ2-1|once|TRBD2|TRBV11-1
TGTGCCAGCAGCTCCAAGACTAGCGCAGGATACAATGAGCAGTTCTTC
CASSSKTSAGYNEQFF
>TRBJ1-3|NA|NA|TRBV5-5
TGTGCCAGCAGCTTTGGGCAGGATAGCTCTGGAAACACCATATATTTT
CASSFGQDSSGNTIYF
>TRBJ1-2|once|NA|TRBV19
TGTGCCAGTAGTATGGCAGGGCAGGTCAACTATGGCTACACCTTC
CASSMAGQVNYGYTF
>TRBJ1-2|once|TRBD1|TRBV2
TGTGCCAGCAGTGAGCCGGGACAGAACTATGGCTACACCTTC
CASSEPGQNYGYTF
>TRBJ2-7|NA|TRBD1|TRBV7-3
TGTGCCAGCAGCTTAAGTAGGGACAGCTACGAGCAGTACTTC
CASSLSRDSYEQYF
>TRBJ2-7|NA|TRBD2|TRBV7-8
TGTGCCAGCAGCTTAAGGCCTAGCGGGAGGAGGGGGGCAAGCTCCTACGAGCAGTACTTC
CASSLRPSGRRGASSYEQYF
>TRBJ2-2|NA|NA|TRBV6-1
TGTGCCAGCGGTCGGGGAGACACCGGGGAGCTGTTTTTT
CASGRGDTGELFF
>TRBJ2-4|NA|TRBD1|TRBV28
TGTGCCAGCAGTGGCCCCGGACAGGGGGAGGACATTCAGTACTTC
CASSGPGQGEDIQYF
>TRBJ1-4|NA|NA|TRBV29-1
TGCAGCGTTGCTAGGCCATCAACTAATGAAAAACTGTTTTTT
CSVARPSTNEKLFF
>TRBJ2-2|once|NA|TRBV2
TGTGCCAGCAGCACGACAGGGAACACCGGGGAGCTGTTTTTT
CASSTTGNTGELFF
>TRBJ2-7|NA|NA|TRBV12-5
TGTGCTAGTGGTTTGGTACGGGAGACGGGCGAGCAGTACTTC
CASGLVRETGEQYF
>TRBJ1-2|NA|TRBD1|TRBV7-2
TGTGCCAGCAGCTTAGTGACAGGGCGCCATGGCTACACCTTC
CASSLVTGRHGYTF
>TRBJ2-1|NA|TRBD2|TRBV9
TGTGCCAGCGGGCGGGGGACTTTTCCCAATGAGCAGTTCTTC
CASGRGTFPNEQFF
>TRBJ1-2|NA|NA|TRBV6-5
TGTGCCAGCAGTTACGGGCCTAACTATGGCTACACCTTC
CASSYGPNYGYTF
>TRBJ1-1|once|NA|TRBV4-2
TGTGCCAGCAGCCAAGAGGGGGACAAGGACCATGAAGCTTTCTTT
CASSQEGDKDHEAFF
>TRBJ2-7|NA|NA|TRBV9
TGTGCCAGTGCTGGACAGCCCGGACGCCAATACGAGCAGTACTTC
CASAGQPGRQYEQYF
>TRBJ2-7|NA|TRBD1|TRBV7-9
TGTGCCAGCAGCTTAGGCGGGACAGGCGAGCAGTACTTC
CASSLGGTGEQYF
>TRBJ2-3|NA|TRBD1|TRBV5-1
TGCGCCAGCACCATTGGGGACAGGGGGCGAACAGATACGCAGTATTTT
CASTIGDRGRTDTQYF
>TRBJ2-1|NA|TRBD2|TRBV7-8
TGTGCCAGCAAGGGGAACCCACCGGGACTAGTGTACAATGAGCAGTTCTTC
CASKGNPPGLVYNEQFF
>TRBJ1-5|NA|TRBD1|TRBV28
TGTGCCAGCAGGCCACAGGGGATCTTCAATCAGCCCCAGCATTTT
CASRPQGIFNQPQHF
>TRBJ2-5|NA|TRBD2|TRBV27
TGTGCCAGCAGCCTGAGGACTAGCGCCTCGGGGGACCAGTACTTC
CASSLRTSASGDQYF
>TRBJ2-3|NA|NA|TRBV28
TGTGCCAGCAAACAAACAGATACGCAGTATTTT
CASKQTDTQYF
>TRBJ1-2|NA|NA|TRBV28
TGTGCCAGCAGCGAGGCCAACTATGGCTACACCTTC
CASSEANYGYTF
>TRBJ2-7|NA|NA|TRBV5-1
TGCGCCAGCAGCCGGGACACCCACTACGAGCAGTACTTC
CASSRDTHYEQYF
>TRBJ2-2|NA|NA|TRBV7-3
TGTGCCAGCAGTCCAGAGCCCGCGGGCGGGGAGCTGTTTTTT
CASSPEPAGGELFF
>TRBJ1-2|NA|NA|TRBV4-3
TGCGCCAGCAGCAGACACGGAACAGGAGATCCTAACTATGGCTACACCTTC
CASSRHGTGDPNYGYTF
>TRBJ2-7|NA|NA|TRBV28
TGTGCCAGCAGTTCGGCAGGGGGGAGCTACGAGCAGTACTTC
CASSSAGGSYEQYF
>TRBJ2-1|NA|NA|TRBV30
TGTGCCTGGAGCACAGGGAGCTACAATGAGCAGTTCTTC
CAWSTGSYNEQFF
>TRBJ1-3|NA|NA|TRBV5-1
TGCGCCAGCAGCCCGGGGGGTTCTGGAAACACCATATATTTT
CASSPGGSGNTIYF
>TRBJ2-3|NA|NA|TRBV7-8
TGTGCCAGCAGCCCCCCGGTCCTCAATACGCAGTATTTT
CASSPPVLNTQYF
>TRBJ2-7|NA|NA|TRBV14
TGTGCCAGCAGCCGGGGCAGGCAATCCTACGAGCAGTACTTC
CASSRGRQSYEQYF
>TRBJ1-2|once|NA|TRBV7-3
TGTGCCAGCAGCTTGGGGCAGAACTATGGCTACACCTTC
CASSLGQNYGYTF
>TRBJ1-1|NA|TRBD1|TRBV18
TGTGCCAGCTCACCATATGACAGGGACACTGAAGCTTTCTTT
CASSPYDRDTEAFF
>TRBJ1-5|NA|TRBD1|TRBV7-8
TGTGCCAGCAGCTTACCGGGACAGGGTAATCAGCCCCAGCATTTT
CASSLPGQGNQPQHF
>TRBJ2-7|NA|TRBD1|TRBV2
TGTGCCAGCAAAGGCAGGGGGAACGAGCAGTACTTC
CASKGRGNEQYF
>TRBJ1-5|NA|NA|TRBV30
TGTGCCTGGAGTGTACTGTTTGGGGGCTTGAGAAATCAGCCCCAGCATTTT
CAWSVLFGGLRNQPQHF
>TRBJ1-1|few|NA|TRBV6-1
TGTGCCAGCAGCCGGGTCTATGACACTGAAGCTTTCTTT
CASSRVYDTEAFF
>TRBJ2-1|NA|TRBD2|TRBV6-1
TGTGCCAGCAGTGATTTGCCAGCGGGAGGTAGTAGGAATGAGCAGTTCTTC
CASSDLPAGGSRNEQFF
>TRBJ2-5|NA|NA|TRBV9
TGTGCCAGCAGCCCAGGACTATCTGTGACCCAGTACTTC
CASSPGLSVTQYF
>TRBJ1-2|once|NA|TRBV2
TGTGCCAGCAGTCGGACAGCTAACTATGGCTACACCTTC
CASSRTANYGYTF
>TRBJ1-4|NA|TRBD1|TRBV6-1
TGTGCCAGCAGTGAATTCCGGGACAGGCCGGAAAAACTGTTTTTT
CASSEFRDRPEKLFF
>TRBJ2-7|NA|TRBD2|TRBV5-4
TGTGCCAGCAGCGGAGCTCCTAGCGGGGGACCCTACGAGCAGTACTTC
CASSGAPSGGPYEQYF